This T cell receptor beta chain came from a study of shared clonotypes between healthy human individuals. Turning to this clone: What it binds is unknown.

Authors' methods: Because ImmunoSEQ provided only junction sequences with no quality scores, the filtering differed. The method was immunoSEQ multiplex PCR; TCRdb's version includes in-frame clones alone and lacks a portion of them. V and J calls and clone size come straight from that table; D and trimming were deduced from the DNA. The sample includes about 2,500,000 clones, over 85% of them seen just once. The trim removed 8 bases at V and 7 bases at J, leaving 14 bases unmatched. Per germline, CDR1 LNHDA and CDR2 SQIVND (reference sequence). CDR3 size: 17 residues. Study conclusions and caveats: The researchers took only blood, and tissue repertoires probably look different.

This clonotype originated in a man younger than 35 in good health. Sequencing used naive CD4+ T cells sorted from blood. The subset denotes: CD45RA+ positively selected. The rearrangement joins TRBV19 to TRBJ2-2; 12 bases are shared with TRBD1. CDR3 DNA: TGTGCCAGTTATCGAACTATCGGGACAGGGGGCCACGGGGAGCTGTTTTTT. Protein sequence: CASYRTIGTGGHGELFF.